This T cell receptor (beta chain) was documented in a study of T cell repertoires in cytomegalovirus infection. On the study more broadly: Public TCR beta signature analysis indicated the presence of both CMV infection and matching HLA type.

Many counts were recorded for this clonotype. Antigen: not known. TCRdb analysed the reads with MiXCR anew, one entry per CDR3 protein. The sample includes approximately 500,000 distinct CDR3 sequences, roughly 10% seen only once; the top ten take roughly 10%. Trimming stripped 1 base from V and 8 bases from J, with 6 bases between. Germline loops: CDR1 SGHTA, CDR2 FQGNSA. The CDR3 runs to 12 residues. Study conclusions and caveats: Using cumulative public TCR beta family frequency, the authors identified those who carried CMV together with the relevant HLA. CMV-specific TCR beta clonotypes restricted by HLA-C dominated the ex vivo response.

The chain carries TRBV7-2 and TRBJ2-1; no firm D call. Input material: PBMCs. This clonotype originated in a human donor in good health (CMV status not recorded). Some clones in this sample may be carry-over from other donors' samples. This CDR3 reads CASSLVLHEQFF. DNA of the CDR3: TGTGCCAGCAGCTTAGTTCTCCATGAGCAGTTCTTC. The full variable domain, completed using reference TRBV7-2 and TRBJ2-1, is GAGVSQSPSNKVTEKGKDVELRCDPISGHTALYWYRQSLGQGLEFLIYFQGNSAPDKSGLPSDRFSAERTGGSVSTLTIQRTQQEDSAVYLCASSLVLHEQFFGPGTRLTVL.